Included here is one T cell receptor beta chain sequence, with context. Antigen: not known. CDR3 length: 16 residues. V lost 4 bases to trimming and J lost 4 bases; unmatched junction nucleotides: 12. This entry is derived from a study of T cell responses to AZD1222 COVID-19 vaccine. Study overall: Samples with a second dose at about 4 or about 12 weeks were pooled together.

Notes on the study in general: At baseline, seropositivity was found in only six or seven AZD1222 recipients. Rises in breadth and depth of Spike-specific TCRs came after two AZD1222 doses. The donors showed a predominance of white British ancestry and of females, with possible underestimation of clonal diversity.

The method was immunoSEQ multiplex PCR; TCRdb's version includes in-frame clones alone and lacks a portion of them. This sample has fewer than 200,000 clones, with 80% to 95% found just once. This chain connects TRBV5-3 to TRBJ1-1, with 8 bases aligning to TRBD1. TRBV5-3 is identified as an open reading frame with a role that is uncertain. The sample consisted of peripheral blood, taken on day 0 of AZD1222 vaccination. This receptor was identified in an adult in good health. The chain's CDR3 is CARSGPDRGSGTEAFF. DNA for the CDR3: TGTGCCAGAAGCGGGCCTGACAGGGGATCGGGCACTGAAGCTTTCTTT.